This T cell receptor (beta chain) appears in the sequencing data of a study of blood T cell repertoires in COVID-19. CDR1 is SEHNR and CDR2 is FQNEAQ in the germline V gene (reference sequence). The V segment lost 4 bases and the J segment 3 bases; nucleotides outside the gene matches: 0. The CDR3 covers 12 residues. A few counts support this clone. Produced via immunoSEQ multiplex PCR; TCRdb's table is partial and in-frame only. The table lists about 380,000 clones, about 85% of them singletons. This clonotype was sampled from a woman aged 18-30 years with acute or convalescent COVID-19. The sample consisted of peripheral blood. This chain connects TRBV7-9 to TRBJ2-7; 7 positions match TRBD1. The DNA of the CDR3 is TGTGCCAGCAGCTGGGACAGCTACGAGCAGTACTTC. It encodes CASSWDSYEQYF.